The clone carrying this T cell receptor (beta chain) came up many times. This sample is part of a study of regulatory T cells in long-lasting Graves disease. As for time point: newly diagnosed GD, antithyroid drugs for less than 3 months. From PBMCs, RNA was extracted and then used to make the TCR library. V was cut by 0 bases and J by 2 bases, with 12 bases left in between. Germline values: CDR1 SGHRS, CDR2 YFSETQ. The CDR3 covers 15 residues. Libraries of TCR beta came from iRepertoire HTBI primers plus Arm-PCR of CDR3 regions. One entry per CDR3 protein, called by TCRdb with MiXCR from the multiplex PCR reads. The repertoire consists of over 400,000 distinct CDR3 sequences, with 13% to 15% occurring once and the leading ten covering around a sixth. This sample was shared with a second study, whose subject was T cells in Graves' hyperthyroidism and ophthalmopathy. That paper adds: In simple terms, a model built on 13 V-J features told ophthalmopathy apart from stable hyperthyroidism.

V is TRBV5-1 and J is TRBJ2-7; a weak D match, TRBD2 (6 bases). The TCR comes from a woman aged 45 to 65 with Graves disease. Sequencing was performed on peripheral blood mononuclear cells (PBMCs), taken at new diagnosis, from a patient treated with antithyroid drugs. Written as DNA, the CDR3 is TGCGCCAGCAGCTTGGGGGCTAGCGAGACCTACGAGCAGTACTTC. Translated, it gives CASSLGASETYEQYF. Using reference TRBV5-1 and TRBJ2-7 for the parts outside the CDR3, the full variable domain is KAGVTQTPRYLIKTRGQQVTLSCSPISGHRSVSWYQQTPGQGLQFLFEYFSETQRNKGNFPGRFSGRQFSNSRSEMNVSTLELGDSALYLCASSLGASETYEQYFGPGTRLTVT.